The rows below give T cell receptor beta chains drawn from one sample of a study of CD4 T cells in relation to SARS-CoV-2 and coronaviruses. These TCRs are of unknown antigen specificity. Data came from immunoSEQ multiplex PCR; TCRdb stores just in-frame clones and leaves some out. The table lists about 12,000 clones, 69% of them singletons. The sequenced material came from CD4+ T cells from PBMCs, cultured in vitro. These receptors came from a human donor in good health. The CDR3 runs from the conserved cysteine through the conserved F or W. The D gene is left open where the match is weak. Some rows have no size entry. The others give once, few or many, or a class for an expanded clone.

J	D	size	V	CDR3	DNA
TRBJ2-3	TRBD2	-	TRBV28	CASSSLAGGTDTQYF	TGTGCCAGCAGTTCGCTAGCGGGAGGAACAGATACGCAGTATTTT
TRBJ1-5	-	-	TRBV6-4	CASSDTGLNQPQHF	TGTGCCAGCAGTGACACAGGGCTCAATCAGCCCCAGCATTTT
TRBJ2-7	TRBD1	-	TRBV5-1	CASSGTGGVQNEQYF	TGCGCCAGCAGCGGCACAGGGGGCGTGCAGAACGAGCAGTACTTC
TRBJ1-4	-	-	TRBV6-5	CASSYLSGATNEKLFF	TGTGCCAGCAGTTACCTATCGGGGGCAACTAATGAAAAACTGTTTTTT
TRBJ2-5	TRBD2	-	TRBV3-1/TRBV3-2	CASSQERLLAGAVTQYF	TGTGCCAGCAGCCAAGAAAGATTACTAGCGGGAGCGGTGACCCAGTACTTC
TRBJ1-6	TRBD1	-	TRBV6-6	CASSHGQGGSYNSPLHF	TGTGCCAGCAGTCATGGACAGGGAGGATCCTATAATTCACCCCTCCACTTT
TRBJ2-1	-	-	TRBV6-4	CASSTGWDTEQFF	TGTGCCAGCAGTACGGGGTGGGACACAGAGCAGTTCTTC
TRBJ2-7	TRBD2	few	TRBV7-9	CASSGPTTSGQWGLHEQYF	TGTGCCAGCAGCGGGCCCACCACTAGCGGGCAATGGGGGCTCCACGAGCAGTACTTC
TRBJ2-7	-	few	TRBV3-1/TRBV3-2	CASSHIGNEQYF	TGTGCCAGCAGCCATATTGGAAACGAGCAGTACTTC
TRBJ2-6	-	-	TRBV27	CASSRRTDSSGANVLTF	TGTGCCAGCAGCCGCAGGACCGATAGCTCTGGGGCCAACGTCCTGACTTTC
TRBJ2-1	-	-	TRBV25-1	CASSHRDLNEQFF	TGTGCCAGCAGTCACAGGGATTTGAATGAGCAGTTCTTC
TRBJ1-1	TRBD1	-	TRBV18	CASSILYRQGSNFTEAFF	TGTGCCAGCTCTATACTATATCGACAGGGGAGTAATTTTACTGAAGCTTTCTTT
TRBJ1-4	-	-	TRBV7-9	CASSLAGFINEKLFF	TGTGCCAGCAGCTTGGCAGGGTTTATTAATGAAAAACTGTTTTTT
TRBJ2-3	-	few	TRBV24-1	CATSDPRLLRSTDTQYF	TGTGCCACCAGTGATCCTCGTTTACTGCGTAGCACAGATACGCAGTATTTT
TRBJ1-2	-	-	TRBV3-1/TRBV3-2	CASSQVETAYGYTF	TGTGCCAGCAGCCAAGTCGAGACAGCATATGGCTACACCTTC
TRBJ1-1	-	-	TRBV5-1	CASSPSPTNTEAFF	TGCGCCAGCAGCCCTTCGCCGACGAACACTGAAGCTTTCTTT
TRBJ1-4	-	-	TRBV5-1	CASSPTGYHSEKLFF	TGCGCCAGCAGCCCAACAGGGTATCATTCTGAAAAACTGTTTTTT
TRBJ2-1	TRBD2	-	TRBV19	CASSIGIRDGGFYNEQFF	TGTGCCAGTAGTATAGGGATCCGAGACGGGGGGTTTTACAATGAGCAGTTCTTC
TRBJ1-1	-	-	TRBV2	CASSEYRELGAFF	TGTGCCAGCAGTGAATATAGGGAGTTAGGAGCTTTCTTT
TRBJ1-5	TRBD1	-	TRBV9	CASSAGTGALNQPQHF	TGTGCCAGCAGTGCCGGGACAGGGGCTCTCAATCAGCCCCAGCATTTT